This T cell receptor beta chain was documented in a study of T cell changes during pregnancy in multiple sclerosis. From germline, CDR1 is PRHDT and CDR2 FYEKMQ (reference sequence). V lost 5 bases, J lost 5 bases, and 15 bases lay in between. The length of the CDR3 is 14 residues. Here immunoSEQ multiplex PCR was the method, and the copy in TCRdb shows in-frame clones only, minus some. This sample has roughly 93,000 clones, with more than 85% found just once. The V call is TRBV13, the J call TRBJ2-5, with D unresolved. The clonotype comes from a female donor in good health, enrolled as a control in a pregnancy study. Sequenced material: peripheral blood, taken in the first trimester of pregnancy. The CDR3 DNA follows: TGTGCCAGCAGCCTCCGGTCCATCGGGGAGACCCAGTACTTC. Translation: CASSLRSIGETQYF. Together with reference TRBV13 and TRBJ2-5, the CDR3 gives the full variable domain: AAGVIQSPRHLIKEKRETATLKCYPIPRHDTVYWYQQGPGQDPQFLISFYEKMQSDKGSIPDRFSAQQFSDYHSELNMSSLELGDSALYFCASSLRSIGETQYFGPGTRLLVL.